The clone carrying this T cell receptor beta chain was recorded a few times. Its target is unknown. This sample is part of a study of post-analysis software for immune sequencing data. Findings and caveats of the study: Relative to controls, patients with multiple sclerosis showed significantly lower normalized Chao1 diversity. The authors found that F measure strongly co-clustered same-batch samples.

The library was made from cDNA and included unique molecular identifiers. MiXCR, run by TCRdb on the PCR reads, gives a single entry per CDR3 protein. This table holds 380,000 or so distinct CDR3 sequences, about a third found once. This clonotype originated in a girl between 5 and 17 years old with multiple sclerosis. Sequenced: blood.

This CDR3 is CASSLTHRDEQYF. DNA for the CDR3: TGTGCCAGCAGCTTAACCCACAGGGACGAGCAGTACTTC. The rearrangement links TRBV7-3 to TRBJ2-7; tentatively, D is TRBD1 (6 bases). The germline V and J ends were trimmed by 0 bases and 5 bases, with 8 bases remaining between them. Per the germline V gene, CDR1 is SGHTA and CDR2 is FQGTGA. This CDR3 has 13 residues.